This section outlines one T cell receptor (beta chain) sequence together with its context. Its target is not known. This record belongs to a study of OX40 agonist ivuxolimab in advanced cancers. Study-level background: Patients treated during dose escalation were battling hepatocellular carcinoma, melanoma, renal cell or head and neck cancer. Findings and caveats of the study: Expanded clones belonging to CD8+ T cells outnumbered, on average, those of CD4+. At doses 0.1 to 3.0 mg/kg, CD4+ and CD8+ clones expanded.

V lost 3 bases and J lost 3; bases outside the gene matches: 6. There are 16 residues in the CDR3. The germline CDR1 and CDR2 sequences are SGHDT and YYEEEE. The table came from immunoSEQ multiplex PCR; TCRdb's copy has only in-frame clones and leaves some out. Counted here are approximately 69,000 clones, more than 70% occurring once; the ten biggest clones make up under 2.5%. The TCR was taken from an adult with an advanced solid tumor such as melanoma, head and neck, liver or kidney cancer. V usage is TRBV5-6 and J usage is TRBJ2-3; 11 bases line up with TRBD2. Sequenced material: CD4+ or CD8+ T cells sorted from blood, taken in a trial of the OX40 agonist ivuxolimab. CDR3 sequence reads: CASSSLLAGVTDTQYF. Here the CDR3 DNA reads TGTGCCAGCAGCTCCCTACTAGCGGGAGTAACAGATACGCAGTATTTT.